These 21 T cell receptor beta chains originate from one sample sequenced in a study of blood T cells in healthy people across ages. A second about 6 to 12 cycle PCR used barcoded and J-beta primers. Via MiXCR, TCRdb re-called the 5' RACE reads, giving one row per CDR3 protein. The profile shows about 930,000 distinct CDR3 sequences, approximately 32% of them singletons. The sample was also linked to a second study, of T cells of mothers and their children.

The source material was blood. Receptors originate from a middle-aged woman in good health.

The chain employs TRBV14 and TRBJ2-7; D is unclear. From germline, CDR1 is SGHDN and CDR2 FVKESK. The CDR3 has 14 residues. V was shortened by 4 bases and J by 2 bases, with 12 bases between the two germline ends. CDR3 loop: CASSRLITAYEQYF. The DNA of the CDR3 is TGTGCCAGCAGCCGCCTAATAACAGCCTACGAGCAGTACTTC.

This clonotype was counted ten times or more. This chain links TRBV5-6 with TRBJ2-5, with D unresolved. Trimming pared 1 base from V and 2 bases from J, leaving 6 bases between. Germline CDR1 and CDR2: SGHDT and YYEEEE. The CDR3 sequence is 13 residues long. The CDR3 protein is CASSLQQQETQYF. For the CDR3, the DNA is TGTGCCAGCAGCTTGCAGCAGCAAGAGACCCAGTACTTC.

The chain combines TRBV5-5 with TRBJ2-5; 12 nucleotides agree with TRBD2. The J segment lost 5 bases and the V segment lost 0 bases, leaving 2 bases of the junction unmatched. The length of the CDR3 is 15 residues. Looked up from germline, CDR1 is SGHKS and CDR2 is YYEKEE (reference sequence). The CDR3 region has the DNA TGTGCCAGCAGCTTGGATGGGACTAGCGGGGAGACCCAGTACTTC. Translated: CASSLDGTSGETQYF.

This clonotype was observed many times. This chain links TRBV20-1 with TRBJ2-5, with TRBD2 matching 9 bases. Per the germline V gene, CDR1 is DFQATT and CDR2 is SNEGSKA (reference sequence). The V gene end was trimmed by 1 base and the J gene end by 1 base; junction bases not matched to a gene: 7. This CDR3 comprises 16 residues. For the CDR3, the DNA is TGCAGTGCTAGAGTTGTAGCGGGGGATATCCAAGAGACCCAGTACTTC. Translation: CSARVVAGDIQETQYF.

The chain couples TRBV6-6 to TRBJ2-1; D gene unclear. V lost 5 bases and J lost 0, with 8 bases in between. Germline V gene lookup returns CDR1 MNHNY and CDR2 SVGAGI (reference sequence). CDR3 size: 14 residues. The CDR3 bases are TGTGCCAGCAGTGGCAAGGTCTCCTACAATGAGCAGTTCTTC. It encodes CASSGKVSYNEQFF.

The rearrangement links TRBV20-1 to TRBJ2-3; TRBD2 aligns across 8 bases. J lost 1 base, V lost 6 bases, and 9 bases had no gene match. The germline V gene encodes CDR1 DFQATT and CDR2 SNEGSKA (reference sequence). The CDR3 is 15 amino acids. CDR3 region: CSAHLRTSRTDTQYF. Written as DNA, the CDR3 is TGCAGTGCCCACCTGCGGACTAGCCGCACAGATACGCAGTATTTT.

About this clonotype: A clone one base away is much larger, so this may be a read error. This chain joins TRBV25-1 and TRBJ2-7; D not resolved. CDR1 and CDR2 from the germline V gene are MGHDK and SYGVNS. This CDR3 region has 14 residues. This CDR3 is CAGSEFGGSYEQYF. The CDR3 DNA is TGTGCCGGCAGTGAATTCGGTGGCTCCTACGAGCAGTACTTC.

This clonotype was observed a few times. The genes are TRBV7-2 and TRBJ2-3; D remains unclear. The CDR3 extends over 17 amino acids. The V gene lost 0 bases and the J gene lost 2 bases, with 15 bases spanning the gap. CDR1 is SGHTA, CDR2 FQGNSA, per germline. DNA of the CDR3: TGTGCCAGCAGCTTAGCGCGTTACGGAACAAACACAGATACGCAGTATTTT. It yields the protein CASSLARYGTNTDTQYF.

This chain joins TRBV3-1 and TRBJ2-4, with a possible D match to TRBD2 (6 bases). The CDR3 spans 16 residues. Trimming left V 8 bases short and J 13 bases short, with 30 bases between. Germline CDR1 LGHDT, CDR2 YNNKEL (reference sequence). The CDR3 region has the DNA TGTGCCAGCTTTTACGACGGGGGTCGAGGTTTGGATGAGCAGTACTTC. It is translated as CASFYDGGRGLDEQYF.

The chain has TRBV14 and TRBJ2-5; D possibly corresponds to TRBD1 (6 bases). This CDR3 contains 14 residues. From germline, CDR1 is SGHDN and CDR2 FVKESK. The V end was cut by 3 bases, the J end by 11 bases, with 19 bases between. CDR3: CASSHTSTGPQQYF. In nucleotides, the CDR3 is TGTGCCAGCAGCCACACATCGACAGGCCCCCAGCAGTACTTC.

The chain couples TRBV5-1 to TRBJ2-7; 7 nucleotides agree with TRBD2. The CDR3 sequence is 16 residues long. From germline, CDR1 is SGHRS and CDR2 YFSETQ. Unmatched junction bases numbered 12, after V lost 4 bases and J lost 2 bases. The CDR3 DNA follows: TGCGCCAGCAGCCTGCCAGGGAGCGGGATTACCTACGAGCAGTACTTC. As protein: CASSLPGSGITYEQYF.

This clonotype was recorded a few times. The chain is built from TRBV15 and TRBJ2-7; no clear D. The CDR3 consists of 12 residues. Germline CDR1 and CDR2: LNHNV and YYDKDF (reference sequence). Trimming removed 1 base from V and 6 bases from J, with 7 bases in between. The CDR3 DNA reads TGTGCCACCAGCAGAGCCGGTGGCGAGCAGTACTTC. It yields the protein CATSRAGGEQYF.

This clonotype has a handful of counts. The chain's CDR3 is CASSQGLGPKTQYF. As DNA, the CDR3 is TGTGCCAGCAGCCAAGGGCTGGGGCCAAAGACCCAGTACTTC. The rearrangement joins TRBV3-1 to TRBJ2-5, with D maybe TRBD1 (5 bases). The V end lost 1 base, the J end lost 6 bases, and 12 bases lay between the germline ends. CDR1 is LGHDT, CDR2 YNNKEL, per germline (reference sequence). The CDR3 consists of 14 residues.

This clonotype was seen repeatedly, ten times or more. The chain is built from TRBV7-9 and TRBJ1-2, with 9 bases lining up with TRBD1. CDR3 length: 14 amino acids. The junction had 5 bases not matched to a gene; V was cut back by 5 bases and J by 4 bases. Germline lookup yields CDR1 SEHNR and CDR2 FQNEAQ (reference sequence). CDR3 sequence: CASSAGQGSYGYTF. The CDR3 bases are TGTGCCAGCAGCGCGGGACAGGGATCCTATGGCTACACCTTC. The whole variable domain, remainder taken from reference TRBV7-9 and TRBJ1-2, is DTGVSQNPRHKITKRGQNVTFRCDPISEHNRLYWYRQTLGQGPEFLTYFQNEAQLEKSRLLSDRFSAERPKGSFSTLEIQRTEQGDSAMYLCASSAGQGSYGYTFGSGTRLTVV.

V usage is TRBV18 and J usage is TRBJ1-1, with TRBD1 as a possible D gene (5 bases). Trimming removed 5 bases at V and 6 bases at J, with 16 bases between. CDR1 is KGHSH, CDR2 LQKENI, per germline. This CDR3 comprises 14 residues. For the CDR3, the DNA is TGTGCCAGCTCATCAGACGCAGGGTTGGCTGAAGCTTTCTTT. Translation gives CASSSDAGLAEAFF.

This clonotype was detected only once. The V and J genes are TRBV29-1 and TRBJ2-1; possibly TRBD2 for D (5 bases). V lost 4 bases and J lost 3, with 19 bases in between. CDR1 and CDR2 from the germline V gene are SQVTM and ANQGSEA. The CDR3 totals 16 residues. CDR3 amino acids: CSVGGSGERNYNEQFF. The CDR3 DNA is TGCAGCGTTGGCGGCTCCGGGGAACGGAACTACAATGAGCAGTTCTTC.

V usage is TRBV5-1 and J usage is TRBJ2-3; 7 bases match TRBD2. Trimming at V came to 1 base and at J to 5 bases, leaving 10 bases not matched to a gene. Looked up from germline, CDR1 is SGHRS and CDR2 is YFSETQ. The CDR3 is 16 amino acids. The CDR3 DNA reads as TGCGCCAGCAGCTTGTCGGCTAGCGGACTGGGAGATACGCAGTATTTT. This encodes CASSLSASGLGDTQYF.

V and J are TRBV2 and TRBJ1-6; D is ambiguous. The ends were cut back, 2 bases at V and 7 bases at J, with 12 bases in the middle. The germline gives CDR1 SNHLY, CDR2 FYNNEI. The CDR3 loop spans 15 amino acids. For the CDR3, the DNA is TGTGCCAGCAGTGAAAGGACCACGCAGAATTCACCCCTCCACTTT. Translating it yields CASSERTTQNSPLHF.

Turning to this clonotype: This may be a read error: a much more frequent sequence differs by one nucleotide. This chain joins TRBV4-2 and TRBJ2-3, with TRBD1 identical over 7 bases. CDR1 LGHNA and CDR2 YNFKEQ come from the germline V gene. This CDR3 contains 14 residues. The CDR3 nucleotides are TGTGCCAGCAGCACCAGACAGGGCGCAGATGCGCAGTATTTT. Translated, it gives CASSTRQGADAQYF.

V and J are TRBV7-2 and TRBJ2-5; D gene uncertain. The CDR3 runs to 15 residues. Germline V gene sequence: CDR1 SGHTA, CDR2 FQGNSA. V dropped 0 bases and J dropped 11 bases, with 19 bases sitting between them. CDR3 protein: CASSLAGNQINEQYF. The CDR3 nucleotides read TGTGCCAGCAGCTTAGCAGGGAACCAGATTAATGAGCAGTACTTC.

This clonotype showed up just a few times. This chain connects TRBV18 to TRBJ2-3, with TRBD1 matching over 7 bases. V lost 4 bases, J lost 2 bases, and 12 bases stayed unmatched. CDR3 length equals 17 residues. Looked up from germline, CDR1 is KGHSH and CDR2 is LQKENI. The CDR3 is CASSLRFDRDNTDTQYF. CDR3 bases: TGTGCCAGCTCACTTAGGTTCGACAGGGATAACACAGATACGCAGTATTTT.